The clone carrying this TCR beta chain occurred a few times. The data belong to a study of T cells after yellow fever vaccination. UMIs were added to TCR cDNA along with a universal primer site when it was made by 5'RACE template switching. From the 5' RACE reads, TCRdb called clonotypes with MiXCR, one entry per CDR3 protein. The table includes tens of thousands of distinct CDR3 sequences, over 6% detected once. The germline CDR1 and CDR2 sequences are GTSNPN and SVGIG (reference sequence). V shed 6 bases and J shed 3 bases, with 17 bases lying between them. This CDR3 comprises 14 residues. The input for sequencing was CD8+ T cells sorted from PBMCs, taken around 45 days after the first yellow fever vaccination. This chain links TRBV30 with TRBJ1-1; possible D gene TRBD1, 6 bases. The sequence derives from a man in his late teens or twenties who received the YFV17D yellow fever vaccine. This chain's CDR3 is CACHLRGGYTEAFF. CDR3 bases: TGTGCCTGTCACCTGAGGGGGGGCTACACTGAAGCTTTCTTT.